This TCR beta chain was identified during a study of human T cells and chemical hapten exposure. Study-level information: For sensitization, 2% DPC was applied to an approximately 2 cm by approximately 2 cm patch of upper inner arm skin. Across samples, TCR yields varied, mostly owing to small differences in pooled library volumes. Alopecia areata, totalis or universalis was found in mostly female patients.

MiXCR, applied by TCRdb to the RACE reads, yields one record per CDR3 protein. The data contain about 140,000 distinct CDR3 sequences, approximately 10% of them singletons. The V and J ends lost 6 bases and 3 bases, in that order; junction bases with no gene match: 5. This CDR3 comprises 15 residues. From germline, CDR1 is SEHNR and CDR2 FQNEAQ (reference sequence). This clonotype has ten or more counts. Its antigen is unknown. Time point reported: patch test 2, 6 weeks after DPC sensitization. The sample's treatment: therapeutic diphenylcyclopropenone sensitization with weekly scalp DPC. Study-wide points: While controls formed fewer of them, expanded TCRs formed significantly more large CDR3 similarity clusters.

The chain has TRBV7-9 and TRBJ2-2; 9 positions match TRBD2. The sequencing used whole blood, collected in connection with sensitization to the hapten diphenylcyclopropenone (DPC). The source is a woman between 50 and 59 years old with alopecia areata. Some clones in this sample may be carry-over from other donors' samples. This CDR3 is CASSGSGSHTGELFF. In DNA, the CDR3 is TGTGCCAGCAGTGGTAGCGGGAGTCACACCGGGGAGCTGTTTTTT.